This TCR beta chain was retrieved from a study of CXCR3-negative and CXCR3-positive naive CD8 T cells. Study-level points and caveats: Comparably high diversity was seen in both naive subsets, and much lower diversity in memory CD8+ cells. More hydrophobic TRB CDR3s were found in CXCR3-positive naive cells than in CXCR3-negative naive cells. With respect to TRBV-TRBJ usage, naive CXCR3-negative and CXCR3-positive cells were similar; memory differed.

Preparation of TRB cDNA libraries relied on 5' RACE carrying UMI labels. TCRdb re-called the 5' RACE reads and shows each CDR3 protein once, DNA omitted. The repertoire shows some 130,000 distinct CDR3 sequences; the top ten hold approximately 0.54%. Germline V gene lookup returns CDR1 SGHTA and CDR2 FQGTGA. The CDR3 contains 15 residues. Worth noting for this clonotype: Its specificity is unknown.

The sample taken for sequencing was naive CXCR3+ CD8+ T cells from blood. Subset reported: CD45RO-CCR7+CD27+CD95- naive CD8+ T cells expressing CXCR3 (TNR3+). The J gene is TRBJ2-5, the V gene TRBV7-3; no DNA is available, so the TRBD2 call from TCRdb remains unchecked. This TCR was recovered from a human donor in good health. Some clones in this sample may be carry-over from other donors' samples. CDR3 sequence: CASSSLAGPQETQYF.